Here is one T cell receptor (beta chain) with its context. Trimming took off 2 bases at V and 6 bases at J, with 14 bases between the two ends. Germline assignment: CDR1 SEHNR and CDR2 FQNEAQ (reference sequence). The length of the CDR3 is 15 residues. The sample is drawn from a study of technical replicates of blood from several donors. Clones were sequenced by immunoSEQ multiplex PCR, and TCRdb holds only the in-frame ones, with some missing. The data contain some 70,000 clones, under 98% of them singletons. Input material: T cells isolated from PBMCs. This chain uses TRBV7-9 with TRBJ2-1; D not certain. This receptor was obtained from a human donor in good health. CDR3 sequence (DNA): TGTGCCAGCAGCTTACTAGTGTTTGGCCCCAATGAGCAGTTCTTC. Translated: CASSLLVFGPNEQFF. Based on the CDR3 plus reference TRBV7-9 and TRBJ2-1, the full variable domain is DTGVSQNPRHKITKRGQNVTFRCDPISEHNRLYWYRQTLGQGPEFLTYFQNEAQLEKSRLLSDRFSAERPKGSFSTLEIQRTEQGDSAMYLCASSLLVFGPNEQFFGPGTRLTVL.